The T cell receptor (beta chain) described here comes from a study of shared clonotypes between healthy human individuals. Study details: Donors had three CD4 naive, three CD4 memory, two CD8 naive and one CD8 memory plate apiece.

This clone appeared once. Its antigen is unidentified. From germline, CDR1 is SGHRS and CDR2 YFSETQ. V dropped 7 bases and J dropped 4; count of bases not matched to a gene: 8. CDR3 size: 14 residues. There were no recent acute infections or vaccinations among the donors, who were healthy HIV-negative adults. In the CD4+ fraction, cells were divided into CD45RA+ naive and CD45RA-negative memory subsets. This table comes from immunoSEQ multiplex PCR, and its TCRdb copy is limited to in-frame clones, with some not included. This sample carries 2 million to 3 million clones, 90% to 95% of them seen once, and the ten largest clones take 0.36%. General study findings and limits: Among the subsets, naive ones generally showed larger estimated richness than memory ones.

V is TRBV5-1 and J is TRBJ1-1, with TRBD1 matching 9 bases. Sequenced: naive CD4+ T cells from PBMCs. Noted subset: CD45RA+ positively selected. This clonotype was sampled from a man between 18 and 35 years old in good health. Some clones in this sample may be carry-over from other donors' samples. The CDR3 protein is CASSRTGVGTEAFF. CDR3 DNA sequence: TGCGCCAGCTCCAGGACAGGGGTCGGCACTGAAGCTTTCTTT. The whole variable domain, remainder taken from reference TRBV5-1 and TRBJ1-1, is KAGVTQTPRYLIKTRGQQVTLSCSPISGHRSVSWYQQTPGQGLQFLFEYFSETQRNKGNFPGRFSGRQFSNSRSEMNVSTLELGDSALYLCASSRTGVGTEAFFGQGTRLTVV.